Presented here are 4 T cell receptor beta chains from one specimen sequenced in a study of neoadjuvant anti-PD-1 for oral cavity cancer. Clones were sequenced by immunoSEQ multiplex PCR, and TCRdb holds only the in-frame ones, with some missing. The table includes about 72,000 clones, around 83% detected once. The sequences come from PBMCs, collected before nivolumab (anti-PD-1) treatment. Receptors originate from a person between 35 and 79 years old with oral cavity squamous cell carcinoma.

J is TRBJ2-7 and V is TRBV19; the D gene is possibly TRBD1 (5 bases). Looked up from germline, CDR1 is LNHDA and CDR2 is SQIVND (reference sequence). The CDR3 is made up of 13 amino acids. Trimming pared 6 bases from V and 2 bases from J, leaving 11 bases between. The DNA of the CDR3 is TGTGCCAGTAGCCTAAGGGGAACCTACGAGCAGTACTTC. It translates to CASSLRGTYEQYF.

The chain recombines TRBV7-3 with TRBJ2-3, with D unclear. The germline V gene has CDR1 SGHTA and CDR2 FQGTGA. V lost 0 bases and J lost 5, with 9 bases in between. This CDR3 spans 14 amino acids. This CDR3 is CASSLTVLLDTQYF. In nucleotides, the CDR3 is TGTGCCAGCAGCTTAACAGTTTTATTAGATACGCAGTATTTT.

This clone has just a few counts. J is TRBJ2-2 and V is TRBV6-5; D gene unclear. Germline CDR1 MNHEY, CDR2 SVGAGI. The V end lost 2 bases, the J end lost 9 bases, and 4 bases lay between the germline ends. The CDR3 runs to 11 residues. Here the CDR3 reads CASSYGRELFF. The CDR3 coding sequence is TGTGCCAGCAGTTACGGCAGGGAGCTGTTTTTT.

V usage is TRBV15 and J usage is TRBJ2-1; 7 nucleotides align to TRBD2. The germline CDR1 and CDR2 sequences are LNHNV and YYDKDF (reference sequence). V shed 0 bases and J 7 bases; nucleotides not matched to a gene: 6. The CDR3 is made up of 15 amino acids. The CDR3 sequence is CATSREGGRWNEQFF. The CDR3 nucleotides are TGTGCCACCAGCAGAGAGGGCGGGAGATGGAATGAGCAGTTCTTC.